This record concerns one T cell receptor beta chain sequence. The entry originates in a study of T-cell reconstitution after alpha-beta-depleted transplantation in children. As it was prepared, the TCRbeta library received unique molecular identifiers. A single record per CDR3 protein comes from TCRdb applying MiXCR to the PCR reads. This sample has around 380,000 distinct CDR3 sequences, with roughly a tenth found just once. Trimming stripped 2 bases from V and 5 bases from J, with 10 bases between. Germline V gives CDR1 MNHEY, CDR2 SMNVEV (reference sequence). The CDR3 is 14 residues long. Sequences were derived from PBMCs from the stem cell graft donor, sampled from the stem cell graft. V usage is TRBV27 and J usage is TRBJ2-1; D might be TRBD1 (7 bases). This receptor was obtained from a human donor who donated a stem cell graft to a child with acute myeloid leukemia. CDR3 loop: CASSLQGGHNEQFF. The CDR3, as DNA: TGTGCCAGCAGTTTACAGGGGGGTCACAATGAGCAGTTCTTC.